This T cell receptor (beta chain) emerged from a study of long-term antiretroviral therapy in people with HIV. A v3.0 immunoSEQ assay was performed at survey level. The assay was immunoSEQ multiplex PCR, and TCRdb's table has in-frame clones only and misses some. This sample carries 15,000 to 20,000 clones, approximately 80% of them seen once, and the ten largest clones take roughly 18%. Cryopreserved PBMC samples of roughly 0.95-11 million cells were used for DNA extraction. Study-level results: Investigators report no available data on ART adherence, viral resistance or therapy changes. Relative to transplant donor controls, diversity remained lower despite increasing after ART. All time points showed a repertoire dominated by clones expanded before ART.

This clone was seen a handful of times. Its antigen is not known. Germline V gives CDR1 SGDLS, CDR2 YYNGEE. After removal of 3 bases from V and 3 bases from J, the junction contained 2 bases not matched to a gene. CDR3 length: 14 amino acids. The chain employs TRBV9 and TRBJ2-1, with 8 bases matching TRBD2. This TCR was recovered from a woman aged 18-29 years with HIV. The sample here was unsorted PBMCs, taken 0.6 years after starting antiretroviral therapy. CDR3 coding DNA: TGTGCCAGCAGCGCCACTAGCGGCTACAATGAGCAGTTCTTC. Protein sequence: CASSATSGYNEQFF.